The 32 T cell receptor beta chains reported below all come from one sample, sequenced in a study of blood T cell repertoires in COVID-19. Sequenced by immunoSEQ multiplex PCR; TCRdb stores in-frame clones only, minus some. The data contain more than 200,000 clones, around 83% of them singletons. Sequencing was performed on peripheral blood. All receptors come from a woman between 35 and 50 years old who had recovered from COVID-19.

CDR3 in amino acids: CASNGVIGNEQFF. The CDR3 coding sequence is TGTGCCAGCAACGGGGTAATTGGCAATGAGCAGTTCTTC. The chain couples TRBV6-6 to TRBJ2-1, with D tentatively TRBD2 (5 bases). V was trimmed by 7 bases and J by 6 bases, leaving 13 bases between them. Germline CDR1 and CDR2: MNHNY and SVGAGI (reference sequence). The CDR3 has 13 amino acids.

The V call is TRBV5-1, the J call TRBJ2-7; no clear D. The germline gives CDR1 SGHRS, CDR2 YFSETQ. The germline V and J ends were trimmed by 1 base and 3 bases, with 11 bases remaining between them. This CDR3 comprises 14 residues. CDR3 DNA sequence: TGCGCCAGCAGCTTGACTGCGGAGAACTACGAGCAGTACTTC. Translated: CASSLTAENYEQYF. The full variable domain, completed using reference TRBV5-1 and TRBJ2-7, is KAGVTQTPRYLIKTRGQQVTLSCSPISGHRSVSWYQQTPGQGLQFLFEYFSETQRNKGNFPGRFSGRQFSNSRSEMNVSTLELGDSALYLCASSLTAENYEQYFGPGTRLTVT.

The sample holds one count of this clone. The chain carries TRBV9 and TRBJ2-1; D is possibly TRBD2 (5 bases). Germline loops: CDR1 SGDLS, CDR2 YYNGEE. Trimming removed 0 bases from V and 9 bases from J, with 16 bases in between. The CDR3 loop spans 15 amino acids. CDR3 DNA sequence: TGTGCCAGCAGCGTAGCTCAGGACTTAGGCAGTGAGCAGTTCTTC. Its protein is CASSVAQDLGSEQFF.

The rearrangement joins TRBV2 to TRBJ2-1, with 11 bases identical to TRBD2. The CDR3 consists of 16 residues. The trim removed 7 bases at V and 3 bases at J, leaving 8 bases unmatched. Germline assignment: CDR1 SNHLY and CDR2 FYNNEI. The CDR3 region has the DNA TGTGCCAGCAATTACGCTAGCGGGGGGAACTACAATGAGCAGTTCTTC. As protein: CASNYASGGNYNEQFF.

This chain links TRBV5-1 with TRBJ2-5, with D tentatively TRBD1 (6 bases). V dropped 1 base and J dropped 5 bases, with 15 bases sitting between them. Germline V CDR1 and CDR2: SGHRS, YFSETQ. The length of the CDR3 is 15 residues. CDR3 sequence: CASSLNTGILETQYF. The CDR3 DNA reads as TGCGCCAGCAGCTTGAATACAGGGATTCTCGAGACCCAGTACTTC.

CDR3 coding DNA: TGTGCCAGCTCACCCGAAAGGAGGGGCAATGAGCAGTTCTTC. It translates to CASSPERRGNEQFF. The chain links TRBV18 to TRBJ2-1; a possible D gene is TRBD2 (6 bases). V lost 3 bases and J lost 6, with 12 bases in between. Germline V gene sequence: CDR1 KGHSH, CDR2 LQKENI. This CDR3 region has 14 residues.

This clone was recorded only once. The rearrangement uses TRBV12-3 or TRBV12-4 and TRBJ1-4, with TRBD1 matching over 8 bases. The CDR3 totals 13 residues. J gave up 7 bases and V 5 bases, and 3 bases lay outside the gene matches. The CDR3 loop is CASSPGTGEKLFF. The CDR3 region has the DNA TGTGCCAGCAGTCCTGGGACAGGTGAAAAACTGTTTTTT.

The chain employs TRBV12-3 or TRBV12-4 and TRBJ2-3; D is perhaps TRBD1 (5 bases). The ends were cut back, 6 bases at V and 6 bases at J, with 7 bases in the middle. The CDR3 totals 11 residues. This CDR3 reads CASRHRDTQYF. The CDR3 bases are TGTGCCAGCAGGCACAGGGATACGCAGTATTTT.

The J gene is TRBJ1-3, the V gene TRBV6-1; TRBD1 aligns across 7 bases. The V and J ends lost 3 bases and 10 bases, in that order; junction bases with no gene match: 12. Germline V lookup: CDR1 MNHNS, CDR2 SASEGT. The CDR3 is 15 amino acids. The CDR3 nucleotides read TGTGCCAGCAGTGATCGACGGCCGGCAGGGGGGACCATATATTTT. This codes for CASSDRRPAGGTIYF.

The chain combines TRBV9 with TRBJ2-5; 10 nucleotides match TRBD2. Germline assignment: CDR1 SGDLS and CDR2 YYNGEE. The CDR3 is 17 amino acids. V dropped 0 bases and J dropped 0; count of bases not matched to a gene: 5. CDR3 region: CASSVGFTSGDQETQYF. The CDR3 DNA sequence: TGTGCCAGCAGCGTAGGGTTTACTAGCGGGGACCAAGAGACCCAGTACTTC.

This chain joins TRBV2 and TRBJ1-1; D might be TRBD1 (6 bases). In germline, CDR1 is SNHLY, CDR2 FYNNEI. With 8 bases removed from V and 6 bases from J, the gap between germline ends came to 16 bases. CDR3 length equals 13 residues. In nucleotides, the CDR3 is TGTGCCAGCGGGCTGAGGGGGTTGCCTGAAGCTTTCTTT. This codes for CASGLRGLPEAFF.

The V and J genes are TRBV6-1 and TRBJ1-5, with 10 bases that match TRBD1. The CDR3 has 17 amino acids. The V gene's germline CDR1 is MNHNS and CDR2 SASEGT. J gave up 6 bases and V 1 base, and 9 bases lay outside the gene matches. DNA of the CDR3: TGTGCCAGCAGTGAAGGTAGTGGGGACAGGGGAGGTCAGCCCCAGCATTTT. Translation gives CASSEGSGDRGGQPQHF.

The rearrangement links TRBV9 to TRBJ2-5; 9 bases line up with TRBD2. There are 16 residues in the CDR3. CDR1 SGDLS and CDR2 YYNGEE come from the germline V gene. Losses at the gene ends were 4 bases for V and 5 bases for J; bases not matched to a gene: 12. This CDR3 reads CASSPGIAGAFETQYF. The DNA of the CDR3 is TGTGCCAGCAGCCCCGGGATAGCGGGGGCTTTCGAGACCCAGTACTTC.

The J gene is TRBJ1-3, the V gene TRBV5-1; no firm D call. The CDR3 has 15 amino acids. Trimming stripped 0 bases from V and 0 bases from J, with 7 bases between. CDR1 SGHRS and CDR2 YFSETQ come from the germline V gene. CDR3 residues: CASSLGESSGNTIYF. In DNA form, the CDR3 reads TGCGCCAGCAGCTTGGGCGAGAGCTCTGGAAACACCATATATTTT. Filled out from reference TRBV5-1 and TRBJ1-3, the complete variable domain reads KAGVTQTPRYLIKTRGQQVTLSCSPISGHRSVSWYQQTPGQGLQFLFEYFSETQRNKGNFPGRFSGRQFSNSRSEMNVSTLELGDSALYLCASSLGESSGNTIYFGEGSWLTVV.

This clone has a single count. The genes are TRBV18 and TRBJ2-2, with 7 bases matching TRBD1. The CDR3 totals 15 residues. The germline V gene encodes CDR1 KGHSH and CDR2 LQKENI. The V segment lost 4 bases and the J segment 2 bases; nucleotides outside the gene matches: 4. The CDR3 sequence is CASSLNRGNTGELFF. The DNA for the CDR3 is TGTGCCAGCTCACTCAACAGGGGTAACACCGGGGAGCTGTTTTTT.

The J gene is TRBJ2-1, the V gene TRBV11-1; no reliable D call. The V gene's germline CDR1 is SGHAT and CDR2 FQDESV (reference sequence). V lost 5 bases and J lost 8, with 19 bases in between. The CDR3 covers 15 residues. CDR3 amino acids: CASSAWSSRLDEQFF. As DNA, the CDR3 is TGTGCCAGCAGCGCCTGGTCTAGTCGCCTGGATGAGCAGTTCTTC.

The gene calls are TRBV4-3 and TRBJ1-4, with D maybe TRBD1 (5 bases). The CDR3 is 16 residues long. The V gene lost 0 bases and the J gene lost 10 bases, with 18 bases spanning the gap. CDR1 is LGHNA and CDR2 is YSLEER in the germline V gene. The CDR3 bases are TGCGCCAGCAGCCAAGATCTGGGTTCTTCTCAGGGAAAACTGTTTTTT. Amino acids: CASSQDLGSSQGKLFF.

The chain uses TRBV6-6 and TRBJ1-1; D is undetermined. CDR1 MNHNY and CDR2 SVGAGI come from the germline V gene (reference sequence). V was trimmed by 5 bases and J by 0 bases, leaving 7 bases between them. CDR3 size: 13 residues. CDR3 in DNA: TGTGCCAGCAGTGGCAATATGAACACTGAAGCTTTCTTT. It codes for CASSGNMNTEAFF.

In this sample, this clone turned up once. V and J are TRBV19 and TRBJ1-2; 9 bases are a match to TRBD1. Germline V gene sequence: CDR1 LNHDA, CDR2 SQIVND (reference sequence). Trimming cost V 4 bases and J 8 bases; bases outside gene matches: 11. The CDR3 runs to 15 residues. As DNA, the CDR3 is TGTGCCAGTAGTACGAACCTACAGGGGGCTGAGGGCTACACCTTC. This translates into CASSTNLQGAEGYTF.

This chain links TRBV7-2 with TRBJ2-3; 8 bases agree with TRBD2. CDR1 and CDR2 from the germline V gene are SGHTA and FQGNSA. There are 15 residues in the CDR3. V was pared by 7 bases and J by 4 bases, with 10 bases of the junction left unmatched. CDR3 sequence reads: CASTFQAGGPDTQYF. The CDR3 DNA reads as TGTGCCAGCACATTTCAGGCGGGGGGACCAGATACGCAGTATTTT.

This rearrangement joins TRBV28 to TRBJ2-5; TRBD2 might be the D (5 bases). V lost 6 bases to trimming and J lost 4 bases, with 9 bases between them. Germline V gene sequence: CDR1 MDHEN, CDR2 SYDVKM. The CDR3 covers 12 residues. CDR3 DNA: TGTGCCAGCAGACTAGGGCGAGAGACCCAGTACTTC. Translated, it gives CASRLGRETQYF.

In this sample, this clone turned up once. DNA of the CDR3: TGTGCCAGCAGTTTACATCCCTCCTCCTCTGGGGCCAACGTCCTGACTTTC. Amino acid sequence: CASSLHPSSSGANVLTF. The chain links TRBV6-2 or TRBV6-3 to TRBJ2-6, with D uncertain. The CDR3 sequence is 17 residues long. The V gene lost 4 bases and the J gene lost 0 bases, with 13 bases spanning the gap. CDR1 and CDR2 from the germline V gene are MNHEY and SVGEGT.

This chain uses TRBV6-2 or TRBV6-3 with TRBJ2-3; 11 bases fit TRBD2. Trimming took 5 bases from V and 4 from J; bases not matched to a gene: 8. Germline V gene lookup returns CDR1 MNHEY and CDR2 SVGEGT. The CDR3 extends over 16 amino acids. This CDR3 reads CASSVTGTSGSDTQYF. CDR3 DNA: TGTGCCAGCAGTGTGACCGGGACTAGCGGCTCAGATACGCAGTATTTT.

The V gene is TRBV28, the J gene TRBJ1-4; a possible D gene is TRBD1 (5 bases). CDR1 is MDHEN, CDR2 SYDVKM, per germline. This CDR3 has 13 amino acids. V gave up 7 bases and J gave up 5 bases, with 11 bases separating them. The CDR3 region is CASKRRGNEKLFF. As DNA, the CDR3 is TGTGCCAGCAAAAGACGGGGGAATGAAAAACTGTTTTTT.

The chain uses TRBV5-1 and TRBJ1-2, with D uncertain. Deletions cut 0 bases from V and 3 bases from J, with 6 bases between. In germline, CDR1 is SGHRS, CDR2 YFSETQ. The CDR3 is 13 residues long. The CDR3: CASSLASHYGYTF. CDR3 bases: TGCGCCAGCAGCTTGGCTTCCCACTATGGCTACACCTTC.

This clone was counted a few times. The gene calls are TRBV23-1 and TRBJ2-6; D call uncertain. Being an ORF, TRBV23-1 has a function that is uncertain. V shed 4 bases and J shed 0 bases, with 16 bases lying between them. The CDR3 is 18 residues long. This CDR3 is CASSRAPSARSGANVLTF. The CDR3 nucleotides are TGCGCCAGCAGTCGGGCACCCAGTGCCCGCTCTGGGGCCAACGTCCTGACTTTC.

In regard to this clone: This specimen includes other DNA sequences encoding the same CDR3. V and J are TRBV2 and TRBJ1-2; tentatively, D is TRBD1 (6 bases). V gave up 6 bases and J gave up 2 bases, with 16 bases separating them. The CDR3 sequence is 15 residues long. Germline V gene data show CDR1 as SNHLY and CDR2 as FYNNEI. The CDR3 DNA follows: TGTGCCAGCAGCCGAAACCCTGACAGGAACTATGGCTACACCTTC. This encodes CASSRNPDRNYGYTF.

The CDR3 loop is CASSILQGNYGYTF. CDR3 nucleotides: TGTGCCAGTAGTATCCTACAGGGCAACTATGGCTACACCTTC. The genes are TRBV19 and TRBJ1-2, with D perhaps matching TRBD1 (6 bases). The germline V and J ends were trimmed by 3 bases and 2 bases, with 10 bases remaining between them. The germline CDR1 and CDR2 sequences are LNHDA and SQIVND (reference sequence). The length of the CDR3 is 14 residues.

The chain joins TRBV19 to TRBJ1-2, with 7 bases fitting TRBD1. V lost 3 bases to trimming and J lost 8 bases; unmatched junction nucleotides: 9. Germline V CDR1 and CDR2: LNHDA, SQIVND (reference sequence). This CDR3 region has 14 residues. In DNA form, the CDR3 reads TGTGCCAGTAGTATTAGGGGACAGACCAAAGGCTACACCTTC. As protein: CASSIRGQTKGYTF.

This clone was observed a single time. The chain carries TRBV3-1 (or the pseudogene TRBV3-2) and TRBJ2-5; 9 nucleotides line up with TRBD1. Germline CDR1 is LGHDT and CDR2 is YNNKEL (reference sequence). The CDR3 covers 14 residues. The V and J ends lost 2 bases and 3 bases, in that order; junction bases with no gene match: 1. The CDR3 nucleotides read TGTGCCAGCAGCCAATGGGACAGGGAAGAGACCCAGTACTTC. Encoded protein: CASSQWDREETQYF.

The J gene is TRBJ1-2, the V gene TRBV7-2; 8 bases match TRBD1. From germline, CDR1 is SGHTA and CDR2 FQGNSA. This CDR3 comprises 16 residues. The ends lost 1 base at V and 8 bases at J; junction bases unmatched: 12. The CDR3 DNA sequence: TGTGCCAGCAGCTTAGGTTTTGTGGTCAGGGGGCGAGGCTACACCTTC. Its translation is CASSLGFVVRGRGYTF.

This clone is a singleton in its sample. The rearrangement links TRBV7-8 to TRBJ2-7; maybe TRBD1 (6 bases). Germline CDR1 and CDR2: SGHVS and FQNEAQ. Trimming cost V 7 bases and J 0 bases, with 22 bases left between them. This CDR3 spans 17 amino acids. The CDR3 nucleotides read TGTGCCAGCACCCAAAATGGTGCAGGGGCAATCTCCTACGAGCAGTACTTC. It specifies CASTQNGAGAISYEQYF.